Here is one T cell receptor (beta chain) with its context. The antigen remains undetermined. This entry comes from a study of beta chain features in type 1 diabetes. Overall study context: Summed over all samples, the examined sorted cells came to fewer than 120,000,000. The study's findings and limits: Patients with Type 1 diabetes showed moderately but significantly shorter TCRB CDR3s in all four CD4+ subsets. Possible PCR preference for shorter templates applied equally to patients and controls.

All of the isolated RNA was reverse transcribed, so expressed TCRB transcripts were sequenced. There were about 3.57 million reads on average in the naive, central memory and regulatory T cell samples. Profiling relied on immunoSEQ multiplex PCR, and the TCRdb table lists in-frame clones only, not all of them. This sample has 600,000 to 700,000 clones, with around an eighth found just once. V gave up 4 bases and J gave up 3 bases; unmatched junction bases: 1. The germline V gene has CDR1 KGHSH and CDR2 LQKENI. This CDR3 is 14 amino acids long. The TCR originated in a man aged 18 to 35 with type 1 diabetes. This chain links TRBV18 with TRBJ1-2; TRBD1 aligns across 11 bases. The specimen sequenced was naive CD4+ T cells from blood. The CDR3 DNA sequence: TGTGCCAGCTCACTGGGACAGGGGGACTATGGCTACACCTTC. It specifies CASSLGQGDYGYTF.